These 21 T cell receptor beta chains were sequenced from one sample in a study of T-cell memory formation after mild COVID-19. TCRdb re-derived calls from the 5' RACE reads in MiXCR, one entry per CDR3 protein. This repertoire shows about 190,000 distinct CDR3 sequences, about 16% found once; its top ten account for roughly 2.6%. Sample: PBMCs or a T cell subset sorted from them (not recorded which). These receptors came from an adult woman who had mild COVID-19 (a few samples of this study predate the infection). Cell type and time point are not known.

The sample holds a few counts of this clonotype. The rearrangement joins TRBV2 to TRBJ2-7, with TRBD1 identical over 7 bases. CDR3 length: 14 amino acids. After removal of 5 bases from V and 6 bases from J, the junction contained 10 bases not matched to a gene. Per the germline V gene, CDR1 is SNHLY and CDR2 is FYNNEI. Here the CDR3 DNA reads TGTGCCAGCAGTCATAGACAGGGAGAGGGCGAGCAGTACTTC. It translates to CASSHRQGEGEQYF.

This sequence joins TRBV7-2 and TRBJ2-3, with 12 nucleotides matching TRBD2. This CDR3 comprises 18 residues. Germline-derived CDR1 and CDR2 are SGHTA and FQGNSA. With V trimmed by 0 bases and J by 6 bases, 10 bases remained unmatched. This chain's CDR3 is CASSLAGLAGGPRDTQYF. CDR3 nucleotides: TGTGCCAGCAGCTTAGCAGGCCTAGCGGGAGGGCCGAGGGATACGCAGTATTTT.

The chain has TRBV7-9 and TRBJ1-1; unclear D gene. Germline V gene data show CDR1 as SEHNR and CDR2 as FQNEAQ (reference sequence). This CDR3 region has 14 residues. V gave up 1 base and J gave up 1 base, with 7 bases separating them. CDR3 nucleotide sequence: TGTGCCAGCAGCTTAGGGGCGGAGAACACTGAAGCTTTCTTT. It codes for CASSLGAENTEAFF.

In its sample, this clonotype was seen a few times. V is TRBV29-1 and J is TRBJ1-1, with a weak D call TRBD1 (6 bases). This CDR3 has 13 amino acids. V dropped 7 bases and J dropped 0 bases, with 12 bases sitting between them. The germline CDR1 and CDR2 sequences are SQVTM and ANQGSEA. The CDR3 nucleotides are TGCAGCGGCTCGGGACACCTGAACACTGAAGCTTTCTTT. Translating gives CSGSGHLNTEAFF.

CDR3 DNA sequence: TGTGCCAGCAGCCCGGGTCGGAGCGGGGAGCTGTTTTTT. Translation gives CASSPGRSGELFF. The chain uses TRBV14 and TRBJ2-2, with D unresolved. The V and J ends lost 4 bases and 7 bases respectively, with 10 bases between them. The length of the CDR3 is 13 residues. Germline V gene sequence: CDR1 SGHDN, CDR2 FVKESK.

This clonotype was found a few times. The chain combines TRBV5-1 with TRBJ1-3; TRBD1 is a possible D gene (6 bases). The V and J ends lost 4 bases and 3 bases respectively, with 11 bases between them. The CDR3 contains 14 residues. Germline V CDR1 and CDR2: SGHRS, YFSETQ. The CDR3 sequence: CASSPGQVGNTIYF. CDR3 nucleotide sequence: TGCGCCAGCAGCCCGGGACAAGTTGGAAACACCATATATTTT.

The V call is TRBV7-2, the J call TRBJ2-7; no firm D call. Trimming left V 5 bases short and J 1 base short, with 9 bases between. The CDR3 runs 13 residues. The V gene's germline CDR1 is SGHTA and CDR2 FQGNSA. CDR3 DNA sequence: TGTGCCAGCAGCCAACCTAATTCCTACGAGCAGTACTTC. It yields the protein CASSQPNSYEQYF.

The genes are TRBV6-5 and TRBJ2-1; 7 nucleotides match TRBD1. The CDR3 is 17 residues long. J gave up 4 bases and V 2 bases, and 11 bases lay outside the gene matches. The V gene's germline CDR1 is MNHEY and CDR2 SVGAGI. CDR3 residues: CASSYPGPGQKYNEQFF. As DNA, the CDR3 is TGTGCCAGCAGTTACCCGGGCCCGGGACAGAAATACAATGAGCAGTTCTTC.

This sequence joins TRBV7-2 and TRBJ2-5; the match to TRBD1 covers 8 bases. The junction had 5 bases not matched to a gene; V was cut back by 2 bases and J by 6 bases. Germline CDR1 SGHTA, CDR2 FQGNSA. The CDR3 sequence is 14 residues long. CDR3 region: CASSLNRGDKTQYF. In nucleotides, the CDR3 is TGTGCCAGCAGCTTAAACAGGGGGGACAAGACCCAGTACTTC.

The chain combines TRBV11-2 with TRBJ2-3; 12 nucleotides match TRBD2. Germline trimming cut 4 bases from V and 4 bases from J; bases unmatched to any gene: 6. CDR3 length: 16 residues. Germline V gives CDR1 SGHAT, CDR2 FQNNGV. The CDR3 sequence is CASSSVTSGSPDTQYF. For the CDR3, the DNA is TGTGCCAGCAGCTCGGTGACTAGCGGGAGCCCAGATACGCAGTATTTT.

This clonotype was found a few times. J is TRBJ2-2 and V is TRBV11-3; 10 bases are shared with TRBD1. CDR1 and CDR2 (germline): SGHNT, YENEEA. V was clipped by 4 bases and J by 4 bases; unmatched bases: 0. This CDR3 spans 14 amino acids. In DNA, the CDR3 is TGTGCCAGCAGCTGGGACAGGGGCACCGGGGAGCTGTTTTTT. Protein product: CASSWDRGTGELFF.

The CDR3 coding sequence is TGTGCCACCGGGACTAGCGGGTCCTACGAGCAGTACTTC. Translation: CATGTSGSYEQYF. This chain uses TRBV24-1 with TRBJ2-7; 12 nucleotides match TRBD2. The V gene end was trimmed by 9 bases and the J gene end by 1 base; junction bases not matched to a gene: 0. The CDR3 covers 13 residues. CDR1 KGHDR and CDR2 SFDVKD come from the germline V gene.

This clonotype came up a few times. An end of the junction does not agree with germline; a read error may underlie this. The gene calls are TRBV5-1 and TRBJ2-2; possibly TRBD2 for D (5 bases). CDR1 is SGHRS, CDR2 YFSETQ, per germline. This CDR3 contains 16 residues. The CDR3 region is CASSRLARTKTGELFF. The CDR3 bases are TGCGCCAGCAGCCGGCTAGCTAGGACGAAGACCGGGGAGCTGTTTTTT.

V and J are TRBV7-9 and TRBJ2-1; D remains unclear. The length of the CDR3 is 15 residues. V was pared by 1 base and J by 5 bases, with 12 bases between. Germline assignment: CDR1 SEHNR and CDR2 FQNEAQ (reference sequence). The chain's CDR3 is CASSLVWRKDNEQFF. The CDR3 DNA follows: TGTGCCAGCAGCTTAGTCTGGCGGAAAGACAATGAGCAGTTCTTC.

This clonotype was observed a few times. The CDR3 spells CASTWTGVTDTQYF. In DNA form, the CDR3 reads TGTGCCAGCACCTGGACCGGGGTAACAGATACGCAGTATTTT. The chain carries TRBV11-3 and TRBJ2-3; tentatively, D is TRBD2 (5 bases). The CDR3 spans 14 residues. Germline CDR1 and CDR2: SGHNT and YENEEA. The V and J ends lost 7 bases and 3 bases respectively, with 14 bases between them.

This clonotype came up a few times. The rearrangement joins TRBV7-2 to TRBJ2-3, with 10 bases fitting TRBD2. CDR1 and CDR2 (germline): SGHTA, FQGNSA. Trimming removed 2 bases from V and 2 bases from J; junction bases left unmatched: 4. The CDR3 has 16 residues. CDR3 DNA sequence: TGTGCCAGCAGCTTAAGCCTAGCGGGAGCCACAGATACGCAGTATTTT. Its translation is CASSLSLAGATDTQYF.

This chain uses TRBV6-5 with TRBJ1-2; 8 nucleotides match TRBD1. Germline CDR1 is MNHEY and CDR2 is SVGAGI. CDR3 length: 14 amino acids. J was trimmed by 4 bases and V by 4 bases; bases with no gene match: 5. CDR3 in DNA: TGTGCCAGCAGTTCATTGGACAGGGCCTATGGCTACACCTTC. This sequence encodes CASSSLDRAYGYTF.

There are many counts of this clonotype. The chain uses TRBV7-9 and TRBJ2-3; TRBD1 is a possible D gene (6 bases). The CDR3 is 12 residues long. Germline CDR1 and CDR2: SEHNR and FQNEAQ (reference sequence). The V and J ends lost 4 bases and 5 bases respectively, with 7 bases between them. CDR3 loop: CASSSRGDTQYF. The CDR3, as DNA: TGTGCCAGCAGCTCCAGGGGAGATACGCAGTATTTT.

This clonotype was picked up a small number of times. The chain carries TRBV6-1 and TRBJ2-7; 12 nucleotides align to TRBD1. The germline CDR1 and CDR2 sequences are MNHNS and SASEGT. V lost 6 bases to trimming and J lost 3 bases; unmatched junction nucleotides: 3. This CDR3 spans 14 amino acids. CDR3 residues: CASRGQGALYEQYF. The CDR3 DNA sequence: TGTGCCAGCAGGGGACAGGGGGCCCTCTACGAGCAGTACTTC.

In this sample, this clonotype turned up a few times. V usage is TRBV2 and J usage is TRBJ1-6; possibly TRBD1 for D (6 bases). CDR1 and CDR2 (germline): SNHLY, FYNNEI. The CDR3 consists of 17 residues. With 6 bases removed from V and 9 bases from J, the gap between germline ends came to 24 bases. The chain's CDR3 is CASSLGTQYIKGSPLHF. The CDR3 DNA follows: TGTGCCAGCAGCCTAGGGACACAGTATATTAAAGGTTCACCCCTCCACTTT.

The table lists this clonotype with a few counts. The genes are TRBV4-2 and TRBJ2-2; D unresolved. The germline CDR1 and CDR2 sequences are LGHNA and YNFKEQ. The V gene lost 1 base and the J gene lost 1 base, with 10 bases spanning the gap. The CDR3 sequence is 16 residues long. CDR3 sequence (DNA): TGTGCCAGCAGCCAAGTGAACTCCCAGAACACCGGGGAGCTGTTTTTT. It is translated as CASSQVNSQNTGELFF.